This is a list of T cell receptor beta chains from one sample in a study of OX40 agonist ivuxolimab in advanced cancers. Data came from immunoSEQ multiplex PCR; TCRdb stores just in-frame clones and leaves some out. The sample consists of approximately 100,000 clones, 70% to 90% of them appearing once. The material was CD4+ or CD8+ T cells sorted from blood, obtained in a trial of the OX40 agonist ivuxolimab. These receptors came from an adult with an advanced solid tumor such as melanoma, head and neck, liver or kidney cancer. CDR3s include the opening cysteine and the closing phenylalanine or tryptophan. The order of the fields is CDR3 protein, CDR3 DNA, J gene, clone size, D gene, V gene. D genes are given only for firm matches. Clone size is stated in some rows and not others, as once, few, many or a class when expanded.

CASRRGQGNNQPQHF,TGTGCCAGCAGAAGGGGACAGGGGAACAATCAGCCCCAGCATTTT,TRBJ1-5,NA,TRBD1,TRBV2
CSVTPQGREAFF,TGCAGCGTTACCCCACAGGGACGCGAAGCTTTCTTT,TRBJ1-1,NA,NA,TRBV29-1
CASSLLPGPNTEAFF,TGCGCCAGCAGCTTGTTGCCAGGCCCGAACACTGAAGCTTTCTTT,TRBJ1-1,NA,NA,TRBV5-1
CASSLARATGSNVLTF,TGCGCCAGCAGCTTGGCCCGGGCCACTGGGTCCAACGTCCTGACTTTC,TRBJ2-6,once,NA,TRBV5-1
CASSIRPLPFETQYF,TGTGCCAGTAGTATACGTCCCCTCCCCTTTGAGACCCAGTACTTC,TRBJ2-5,NA,NA,TRBV19
CASSKNSDSETQYF,TGTGCCAGCAGCAAAAACTCGGACAGCGAGACCCAGTACTTC,TRBJ2-5,NA,NA,TRBV27
CATSRARDLEQYF,TGTGCCACCAGCAGAGCCCGGGACCTCGAGCAGTACTTC,TRBJ2-7,few,NA,TRBV15
CASSSRDGWNSPLHF,TGTGCCAGCAGCTCTAGGGACGGATGGAATTCACCCCTCCACTTT,TRBJ1-6,NA,NA,TRBV5-6
CASSIPGLAFEQYF,TGTGCCAGCAGCATCCCGGGACTAGCGTTCGAGCAGTACTTC,TRBJ2-7,NA,TRBD2,TRBV28
CASTGVGTGSSYEQYF,TGCGCCAGCACCGGCGTGGGGACAGGGTCCTCCTACGAGCAGTACTTC,TRBJ2-7,NA,TRBD1,TRBV10-2
CASSLSFLNEQFF,TGTGCCAGCAGTTTAAGTTTTCTCAATGAGCAGTTCTTC,TRBJ2-1,NA,NA,TRBV2
CASSERGWEPQHF,TGTGCCAGCAGTGAGAGGGGGTGGGAGCCCCAGCATTTT,TRBJ1-5,NA,NA,TRBV2
CATEREVEAGELFF,TGTGCCACCGAGCGGGAAGTTGAGGCCGGGGAGCTGTTTTTT,TRBJ2-2,NA,TRBD2,TRBV10-3
CASRGTTLYEQYF,TGTGCCAGCAGAGGGACTACACTCTACGAGCAGTACTTC,TRBJ2-7,few,TRBD2,TRBV6-5
CASSPLLAGSGGTDTQYF,TGCGCCAGCAGCCCCCTCCTAGCCGGGAGTGGTGGCACAGATACGCAGTATTTT,TRBJ2-3,NA,NA,TRBV4-1
CASSFLSGSNTGELFF,TGTGCCAGCAGCTTTCTTAGCGGGTCGAACACCGGGGAGCTGTTTTTT,TRBJ2-2,NA,TRBD2,TRBV7-8
CASSLRDRRENTEAFF,TGTGCCAGTAGTCTCCGGGACAGGCGAGAGAACACTGAAGCTTTCTTT,TRBJ1-1,NA,TRBD1,TRBV19
CASSATIAGGHEQFF,TGTGCCAGCAGTGCTACTATAGCGGGAGGGCATGAGCAGTTCTTC,TRBJ2-1,NA,TRBD2,TRBV27
CASSYSKGDGYGYTF,TGTGCCAGCAGTTACTCGAAAGGGGACGGCTATGGCTACACCTTC,TRBJ1-2,few,NA,TRBV6-5
CASSYSASLEQYF,TGTGCCAGCAGTTACTCGGCTAGCCTCGAGCAGTACTTC,TRBJ2-7,NA,NA,TRBV6-6
CASSLGPVGGANQPQHF,TGCGCCAGCAGCTTGGGGCCCGTCGGGGGTGCCAATCAGCCCCAGCATTTT,TRBJ1-5,NA,NA,TRBV5-1
CASSIDLAESYEQYF,TGTGCCAGTAGTATAGACCTAGCGGAATCCTACGAGCAGTACTTC,TRBJ2-7,NA,TRBD2,TRBV19
CASSITVSGNTIYF,TGTGCCAGCAGCATTACGGTCTCTGGAAACACCATATATTTT,TRBJ1-3,NA,NA,TRBV11-2
CASSFAESSYEQYF,TGTGCCAGCAGCTTCGCCGAGAGCTCCTACGAGCAGTACTTC,TRBJ2-7,NA,NA,TRBV7-9
CASSQVRTSPYEQYF,TGTGCCAGCAGCCAAGTTAGGACTAGCCCCTACGAGCAGTACTTC,TRBJ2-7,NA,TRBD2,TRBV14
CASSLWDRRTQETQYF,TGTGCCAGCAGTTTATGGGACCGACGAACCCAAGAGACCCAGTACTTC,TRBJ2-5,NA,NA,TRBV28
CASSDLGEGLEKLFF,TGCGCCAGCAGTGACTTGGGGGAGGGGTTAGAAAAACTGTTTTTT,TRBJ1-4,once,NA,TRBV10-2
CASSLGRWVAGEQYF,TGTGCCAGCAGCTTGGGCCGGTGGGTAGCTGGTGAGCAGTACTTC,TRBJ2-7,NA,NA,TRBV11-2
CASRKEFGPYEQYF,TGTGCCAGCAGAAAGGAATTTGGGCCCTACGAGCAGTACTTC,TRBJ2-7,NA,NA,TRBV6-1
CAWSGRDTGELFF,TGTGCCTGGAGCGGGAGGGATACCGGGGAGCTGTTTTTT,TRBJ2-2,NA,TRBD2,TRBV30
CASSLGVSYNEQFF,TGTGCCAGCAGCTTGGGGGTCTCCTACAATGAGCAGTTCTTC,TRBJ2-1,many,NA,TRBV5-4
CASSRGEGEYF,TGTGCCAGCAGCCGAGGAGAAGGGGAGTACTTC,TRBJ2-7,NA,NA,TRBV7-2
CASAPAGKGTDTQYF,TGTGCTAGTGCCCCAGCGGGGAAGGGGACAGATACGCAGTATTTT,TRBJ2-3,NA,TRBD2,TRBV12-5
CASSSWQGTQYF,TGTGCCAGCAGTTCTTGGCAGGGGACGCAGTATTTT,TRBJ2-3,NA,NA,TRBV5-8
CASGDNMGGYTF,TGTGCCAGCGGGGACAACATGGGAGGCTACACCTTC,TRBJ1-2,NA,NA,TRBV28
CASSPWTGGFYEQYF,TGTGCCAGCAGTCCCTGGACAGGTGGCTTCTACGAGCAGTACTTC,TRBJ2-7,NA,TRBD1,TRBV27
CASSTPGQGEEKLFF,TGTGCCAGCAGTACTCCGGGACAGGGAGAGGAAAAACTGTTTTTT,TRBJ1-4,NA,TRBD1,TRBV5-8
CASSFWGNEQFF,TGTGCCAGCAGTTTTTGGGGCAATGAGCAGTTCTTC,TRBJ2-1,NA,NA,TRBV27
CASSLGGPEDTQYF,TGTGCCAGCAGCTTAGGGGGGCCAGAAGATACGCAGTATTTT,TRBJ2-3,NA,NA,TRBV7-2
CAISGFEVSWGWTQETQYF,TGTGCCATCAGTGGGTTTGAAGTATCATGGGGGTGGACCCAAGAGACCCAGTACTTC,TRBJ2-5,once,NA,TRBV10-3
CASSQIRRGKTINTDTQYF,TGTGCCAGCAGCCAAATCCGAAGGGGAAAAACGATTAACACAGATACGCAGTATTTT,TRBJ2-3,NA,NA,TRBV14
CASSGDSNEQFF,TGTGCCAGCAGCGGGGACAGCAATGAGCAGTTCTTC,TRBJ2-1,few,TRBD1,TRBV9
CASSYFPPGYGYEQYF,TGTGCCAGCAGTTACTTCCCCCCCGGGTATGGCTACGAGCAGTACTTC,TRBJ2-7,NA,NA,TRBV6-5
CASSQQGNYEQYF,TGTGCCAGCAGCCAACAGGGAAACTACGAGCAGTACTTC,TRBJ2-7,NA,NA,TRBV7-6
CASSATGFHEQFF,TGTGCCAGCAGCGCAACAGGGTTCCATGAGCAGTTCTTC,TRBJ2-1,NA,NA,TRBV7-6